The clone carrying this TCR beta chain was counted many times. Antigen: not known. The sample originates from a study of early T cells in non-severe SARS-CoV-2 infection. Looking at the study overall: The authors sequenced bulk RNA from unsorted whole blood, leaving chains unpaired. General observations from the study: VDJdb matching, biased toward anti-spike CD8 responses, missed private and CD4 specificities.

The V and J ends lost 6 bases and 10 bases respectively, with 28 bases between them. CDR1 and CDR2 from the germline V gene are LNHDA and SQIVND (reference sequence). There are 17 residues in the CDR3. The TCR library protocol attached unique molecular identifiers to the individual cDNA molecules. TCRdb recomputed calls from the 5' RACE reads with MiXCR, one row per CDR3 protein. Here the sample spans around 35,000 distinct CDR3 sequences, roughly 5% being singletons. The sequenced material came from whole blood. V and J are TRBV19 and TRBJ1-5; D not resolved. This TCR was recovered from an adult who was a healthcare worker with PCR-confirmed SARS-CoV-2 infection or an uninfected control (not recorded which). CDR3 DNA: TGTGCCAGTAGCCGCGCACGGTCGGCAGGCCCCGAGAATCCCCAGCATTTT. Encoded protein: CASSRARSAGPENPQHF. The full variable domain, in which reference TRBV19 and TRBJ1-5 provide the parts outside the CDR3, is DGGITQSPKYLFRKEGQNVTLSCEQNLNHDAMYWYRQDPGQGLRLIYYSQIVNDFQKGDIAEGYSVSREKKESFPLTVTSAQKNPTAFYLCASSRARSAGPENPQHFGDGTRLSIL.